The clone carrying this T cell receptor (beta chain) was found once. PCR was performed using 60 Vbeta and 13 Jbeta primers. TCRdb's copy holds only in-frame clones and misses some; the assay was immunoSEQ multiplex PCR. Of about 90,000 clones listed, 65% to 80% are singletons. The CDR3 is 16 residues long. Germline V gene sequence: CDR1 SGHTA, CDR2 FQGNSA. Losses at the gene ends were 4 bases for V and 0 bases for J; bases not matched to a gene: 6. This entry is derived from a study of cytomegalovirus exposure and HLA in healthy donors. Study-level background: Prior work identified more than 90 million unique TCR beta sequences in roughly 180 million T cells.

V gene TRBV7-2 combines with J gene TRBJ1-3; 7 bases align to TRBD1. The receptor was derived from a woman aged 18-29 years in good health and CMV-seropositive. Sequencing was done on a sample of PBMCs. This CDR3 reads CASSWGQRFSGNTIYF. As DNA, the CDR3 is TGTGCCAGCAGCTGGGGACAGCGATTCTCTGGAAACACCATATATTTT. The variable domain in full, completed from reference TRBV7-2 and TRBJ1-3, reads GAGVSQSPSNKVTEKGKDVELRCDPISGHTALYWYRQSLGQGLEFLIYFQGNSAPDKSGLPSDRFSAERTGGSVSTLTIQRTQQEDSAVYLCASSWGQRFSGNTIYFGEGSWLTVV.